These 26 T cell receptor beta chains were all obtained from the same sample, sequenced in a study of blood T cell repertoires in COVID-19. Sequenced by immunoSEQ multiplex PCR; TCRdb stores in-frame clones only, minus some. The sample lists hundreds of thousands of clones, more than 75% occurring once. Sequenced material: PBMCs or T cells enriched from blood (not recorded which). The source of these receptors is a woman aged 45-59 years who had recovered from COVID-19.

This sequence joins TRBV19 and TRBJ2-3; 10 bases are shared with TRBD1. The junction had 16 bases not matched to a gene; V was cut back by 8 bases and J by 8 bases. Per germline, CDR1 LNHDA and CDR2 SQIVND (reference sequence). This CDR3 comprises 16 residues. The CDR3 DNA reads TGTGCCAGTGAAACCCTGGACAGGGGGACGAGGGGTACGCAGTATTTT. This gives the protein CASETLDRGTRGTQYF. Together with reference TRBV19 and TRBJ2-3, the CDR3 gives the full variable domain: DGGITQSPKYLFRKEGQNVTLSCEQNLNHDAMYWYRQDPGQGLRLIYYSQIVNDFQKGDIAEGYSVSREKKESFPLTVTSAQKNPTAFYLCASETLDRGTRGTQYFGPGTRLTVL.

The chain carries TRBV2 and TRBJ1-1; D might be TRBD1 (6 bases). V lost 6 bases and J lost 4, with 15 bases in between. The CDR3 has 14 residues. Germline-derived CDR1 and CDR2 are SNHLY and FYNNEI. This CDR3 is CASRGLIGGTEAFF. As DNA, the CDR3 is TGTGCCAGCAGGGGGTTAATAGGGGGCACTGAAGCTTTCTTT.

The rearrangement uses TRBV19 and TRBJ1-4; a possible D gene is TRBD1 (5 bases). V shed 0 bases and J shed 11 bases, with 10 bases lying between them. The CDR3 has 13 amino acids. Germline values: CDR1 LNHDA, CDR2 SQIVND (reference sequence). CDR3 protein: CASSIDLTVKLFF. CDR3 in DNA: TGTGCCAGTAGTATAGATTTGACAGTCAAACTGTTTTTT.

The chain recombines TRBV29-1 with TRBJ1-2; D unclear. V gave up 0 bases and J gave up 8 bases, with 10 bases separating them. CDR3 length: 12 residues. The germline V gene encodes CDR1 SQVTM and CDR2 ANQGSEA. The CDR3 DNA sequence: TGCAGCGTTGAAGACCTCGCGGCAGGCTACACCTTC. It translates to CSVEDLAAGYTF.

The chain combines TRBV3-1 (or the pseudogene TRBV3-2) with TRBJ1-4, with D hard to call. CDR3 length: 15 amino acids. Trimming removed 1 base at V and 8 bases at J, with 14 bases between. The germline V gene has CDR1 LGHDT and CDR2 YNNKEL (reference sequence). As DNA, the CDR3 is TGTGCCAGCAGCCAAGGACGTTCCTCGGGGGAAAAACTGTTTTTT. It is translated as CASSQGRSSGEKLFF.

The count of this clone is one. As DNA, the CDR3 is TGTGCCAGTAGTAATTTTATCGGGACAGGGGCTCCCCTGTACACTGAAGCTTTCTTT. It encodes CASSNFIGTGAPLYTEAFF. The chain employs TRBV19 and TRBJ1-1; TRBD1 agrees at 10 bases. The ends lost 4 bases at V and 3 bases at J; junction bases unmatched: 17. The CDR3 loop spans 19 amino acids. Germline CDR1 and CDR2: LNHDA and SQIVND (reference sequence).

This sequence joins TRBV6-5 and TRBJ1-1, with a possible D match to TRBD1 (5 bases). Germline loops: CDR1 MNHEY, CDR2 SVGAGI. Trimming stripped 7 bases from V and 4 bases from J, with 13 bases between. The CDR3 contains 13 residues. The DNA for the CDR3 is TGTGCCAGCATGACCGACAGTCCCACTGAAGCTTTCTTT. It codes for CASMTDSPTEAFF.

V is TRBV7-2 and J is TRBJ1-6; D is perhaps TRBD1 (6 bases). CDR1 is SGHTA, CDR2 FQGNSA, per germline. The CDR3 has 17 amino acids. The ends were cut back, 5 bases at V and 4 bases at J, with 18 bases in the middle. The CDR3 region is CASSPVQYQGYNSPLHF. The DNA for the CDR3 is TGTGCCAGCAGCCCAGTCCAATATCAGGGGTATAATTCACCCCTCCACTTT.

V usage is TRBV5-3 and J usage is TRBJ2-1; 11 bases are a match to TRBD2. TRBV5-3 is classed as an ORF, of uncertain function. With 5 bases clipped from V and 5 bases from J, the junction kept 15 bases outside the gene matches. This CDR3 has 18 amino acids. The CDR3 is CARRLPDLSGGENNEQFF. CDR3 DNA: TGTGCCAGAAGGCTACCAGACCTTAGCGGGGGGGAAAACAATGAGCAGTTCTTC.

The V gene is TRBV25-1, the J gene TRBJ2-1; 7 positions match TRBD1. The germline V gene has CDR1 MGHDK and CDR2 SYGVNS. The CDR3 has 16 amino acids. V lost 5 bases, J lost 3 bases, and 10 bases stayed unmatched. The DNA of the CDR3 is TGTGCCAGCAGTTTCAATAGGGGGCCCCTCTACAATGAGCAGTTCTTC. Protein: CASSFNRGPLYNEQFF.

This chain uses TRBV19 with TRBJ1-2; TRBD1 aligns across 11 bases. The CDR3 contains 15 residues. J was trimmed by 5 bases and V by 6 bases; bases with no gene match: 8. The V gene's germline CDR1 is LNHDA and CDR2 SQIVND (reference sequence). This CDR3 reads CASSSSGTGGYGYTF. The CDR3 nucleotides read TGTGCCAGTAGCTCGTCCGGGACAGGGGGATATGGCTACACCTTC.

This clone has just one count. The V and J genes are TRBV7-9 and TRBJ2-3; D unresolved. Germline CDR1 is SEHNR and CDR2 is FQNEAQ (reference sequence). Trimming shortened V by 5 bases and J by 3 bases, and 3 bases separated the two germline ends. The CDR3 length is 11 residues. The CDR3 coding sequence is TGTGCCAGCAGCCAGACAGATACGCAGTATTTT. Its protein product is CASSQTDTQYF.

J is TRBJ1-2 and V is TRBV19, with D possibly TRBD1 on 5 matching bases. Germline loops: CDR1 LNHDA, CDR2 SQIVND (reference sequence). CDR3 length equals 15 residues. Trimming removed 7 bases at V and 0 bases at J, with 15 bases between. CDR3 residues: CASMSQGSSNYGYTF. CDR3 DNA sequence: TGTGCCAGTATGTCCCAGGGCTCCTCTAACTATGGCTACACCTTC.

V is TRBV10-1 and J is TRBJ2-7; D might be TRBD1 (6 bases). The CDR3 loop spans 17 amino acids. V gave up 8 bases and J gave up 6 bases, with 29 bases separating them. Germline assignment: CDR1 WNHNN and CDR2 SYGVQD (reference sequence). In DNA, the CDR3 is TGCGCCAGCCTTGGGTGGGACAAGTGCCCCCCCCCGTCCGAGCAGTACTTC. Translation gives CASLGWDKCPPPSEQYF.

The rearrangement links TRBV11-2 to TRBJ2-7; TRBD2 aligns across 7 bases. The germline V gene has CDR1 SGHAT and CDR2 FQNNGV. This CDR3 has 15 residues. Germline trimming cut 4 bases from V and 3 bases from J; bases unmatched to any gene: 9. The CDR3 DNA sequence: TGTGCCAGCAGCTCCCGGGGTGGGAGGGTCTACGAGCAGTACTTC. Translated: CASSSRGGRVYEQYF.

The chain employs TRBV19 and TRBJ2-5; TRBD2 matches at 7 bases. The CDR3 covers 15 residues. V lost 1 base to trimming and J lost 1 base; unmatched junction nucleotides: 3. CDR1 is LNHDA, CDR2 SQIVND, per germline (reference sequence). The CDR3 DNA is TGTGCCAGTAGTATAGCGGGGGGACTCCAAGAGACCCAGTACTTC. Protein sequence: CASSIAGGLQETQYF.

This clone came up once. The chain combines TRBV4-3 with TRBJ1-2, with D possibly matching TRBD1 (6 bases). V lost 4 bases to trimming and J lost 8 bases, with 17 bases between them. Looked up from germline, CDR1 is LGHNA and CDR2 is YSLEER. CDR3 size: 14 residues. CDR3 DNA: TGCGCCAGCAGCCTAGGGGGGGGCGCGGACGGCTACACCTTC. It yields the protein CASSLGGGADGYTF.

The rearrangement joins TRBV10-3 to TRBJ1-4; 7 positions match TRBD1. CDR3 length equals 14 residues. Unmatched junction bases numbered 3, after V lost 6 bases and J lost 2 bases. Germline V gene data show CDR1 as ENHRY and CDR2 as SYGVKD. In DNA form, the CDR3 reads TGTGCCATCAGGAGACAGGGCACTAATGAAAAACTGTTTTTT. Amino acid sequence: CAIRRQGTNEKLFF.

The genes are TRBV4-1 and TRBJ1-3; tentative D call: TRBD1 (6 bases). V was cut by 0 bases and J by 0 bases, with 12 bases left in between. Germline CDR1 reads MGHRA; CDR2 reads YSYEKL. This CDR3 contains 17 residues. CDR3 residues: CASSQESQGYSGNTIYF. The DNA for the CDR3 is TGCGCCAGCAGCCAAGAATCACAGGGATACTCTGGAAACACCATATATTTT.

The V call is TRBV28, the J call TRBJ1-1; 7 bases map to TRBD1. This CDR3 is built from 20 residues. The V segment lost 3 bases and the J segment 1 base; nucleotides outside the gene matches: 20. The V gene's germline CDR1 is MDHEN and CDR2 SYDVKM. CDR3 in amino acids: CASSFLFPSRKGAWNTEAFF. The CDR3 coding sequence is TGTGCCAGCAGTTTCCTCTTCCCCTCGAGAAAGGGGGCCTGGAACACTGAAGCTTTCTTT.

The table lists this clone with a count of one. CDR3 DNA: TGTGCCAGCAGCTTAGCGCCCGGGAGGGATACGCAGTATTTT. This translates into CASSLAPGRDTQYF. The V gene is TRBV7-9, the J gene TRBJ2-3; 7 bases line up with TRBD2. Per the germline V gene, CDR1 is SEHNR and CDR2 is FQNEAQ (reference sequence). J gave up 6 bases and V 0 bases, and 3 bases lay outside the gene matches. The CDR3 is 14 amino acids.

V and J are TRBV4-1 and TRBJ1-2, with 8 bases aligning to TRBD1. The length of the CDR3 is 15 residues. Germline trimming cut 4 bases from V and 3 bases from J; bases unmatched to any gene: 7. CDR1 MGHRA and CDR2 YSYEKL come from the germline V gene. CDR3 nucleotides: TGCGCCAGCAGCCCAACAGGGGGAAGGGACTATGGCTACACCTTC. Protein sequence: CASSPTGGRDYGYTF.

This chain uses TRBV3-1 (or the pseudogene TRBV3-2) with TRBJ2-7, with 8 bases lining up with TRBD2. With V trimmed by 2 bases and J by 8 bases, 11 bases remained unmatched. CDR1 LGHDT and CDR2 YNNKEL come from the germline V gene (reference sequence). The CDR3 totals 15 residues. CDR3 region: CASSQSTGLVPQQYF. The DNA for the CDR3 is TGTGCCAGCAGCCAATCTACGGGACTAGTGCCACAGCAGTACTTC.

This chain joins TRBV10-3 and TRBJ1-2, with 7 bases fitting TRBD1. Germline V gene data show CDR1 as ENHRY and CDR2 as SYGVKD. The junction had 3 bases not matched to a gene; V was cut back by 6 bases and J by 8 bases. The CDR3 has 11 amino acids. CDR3 sequence: CAIRRDSGYTF. CDR3 DNA: TGTGCCATCAGAAGGGACAGCGGCTACACCTTC.

The chain recombines TRBV6-5 with TRBJ2-2; the match to TRBD1 covers 9 bases. The V gene end was trimmed by 6 bases and the J gene end by 5 bases; junction bases not matched to a gene: 4. This CDR3 comprises 14 residues. Germline lookup yields CDR1 MNHEY and CDR2 SVGAGI. CDR3 DNA: TGTGCCAGCAGAACAGGGGGCCAGACCGGGGAGCTGTTTTTT. Translation gives CASRTGGQTGELFF.

This clone was recorded only once. This chain uses TRBV5-6 with TRBJ1-1; unclear D gene. The CDR3 is 16 amino acids. CDR1 SGHDT and CDR2 YYEEEE come from the germline V gene. Trimming removed 4 bases at V and 0 bases at J, with 16 bases between. For the CDR3, the DNA is TGTGCCAGCAGCCCGTCATACTCCCAGGTGAACACTGAAGCTTTCTTT. Protein sequence: CASSPSYSQVNTEAFF. Based on the CDR3 plus reference TRBV5-6 and TRBJ1-1, the full variable domain is DAGVTQSPTHLIKTRGQQVTLRCSPKSGHDTVSWYQQALGQGPQFIFQYYEEEERQRGNFPDRFSGHQFPNYSSELNVNALLLGDSALYLCASSPSYSQVNTEAFFGQGTRLTVV.